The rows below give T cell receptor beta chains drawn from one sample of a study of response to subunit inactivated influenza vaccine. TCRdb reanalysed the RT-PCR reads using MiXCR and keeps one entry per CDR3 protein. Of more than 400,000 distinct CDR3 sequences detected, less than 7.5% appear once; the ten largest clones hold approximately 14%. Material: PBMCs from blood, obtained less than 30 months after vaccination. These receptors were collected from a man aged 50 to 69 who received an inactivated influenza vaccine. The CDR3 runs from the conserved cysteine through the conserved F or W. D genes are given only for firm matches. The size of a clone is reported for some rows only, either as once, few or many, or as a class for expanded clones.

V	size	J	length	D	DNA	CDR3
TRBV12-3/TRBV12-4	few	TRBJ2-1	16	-	TGTGCCAGCAGTTGGGAGACTACCAGCTCCTACAATGAGCAGTTCTTC	CASSWETTSSYNEQFF
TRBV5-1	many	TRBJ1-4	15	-	TGCGCCAGCAGCTTACAGGTGGCAACTAATGAAAAACTGTTTTTT	CASSLQVATNEKLFF
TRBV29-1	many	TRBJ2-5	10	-	TGCAGCGTTTTCCAAGAGACCCAGTACTTC	CSVFQETQYF
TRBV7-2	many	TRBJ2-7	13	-	TGTGCCAGCAGCTTAGCGCTCTCCTACGAGCAGTACTTC	CASSLALSYEQYF
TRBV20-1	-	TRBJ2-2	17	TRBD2	TGCAGTGCTAGAGATCCGACTAGCGGGGGAAACACCGGGGAGCTGTTTTTT	CSARDPTSGGNTGELFF
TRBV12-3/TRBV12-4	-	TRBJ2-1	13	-	TGTGCCAGCAGCCAAGCCGACGGAGCGGAGCAGTTCTTC	CASSQADGAEQFF
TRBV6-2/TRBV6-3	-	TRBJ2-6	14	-	TGTGCCAGCAGTAGGCAACAGGGAAGGGACGTCCTGACTTTC	CASSRQQGRDVLTF
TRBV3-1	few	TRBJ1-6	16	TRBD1	TGTGCCAGCAGCGCAACAGGGGGAACTAATAATTCACCCCTCCACTTT	CASSATGGTNNSPLHF
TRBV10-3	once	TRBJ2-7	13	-	TGTGCCATTAGACTAGTCGCAACCTACGAGCAGTACTTC	CAIRLVATYEQYF
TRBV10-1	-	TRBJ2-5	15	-	TGCGCCAGCAGTGACTCTACACAGTACCAAGAGACCCAGTACTTC	CASSDSTQYQETQYF
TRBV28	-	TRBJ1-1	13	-	TGTGCCAGCAGTAGAGGGGGGTGGGGTGAAGCTTTCTTT	CASSRGGWGEAFF
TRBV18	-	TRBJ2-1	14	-	TGTGCCAGCTCACCACTGAACGCGAACAATGAGCAGTTCTTC	CASSPLNANNEQFF
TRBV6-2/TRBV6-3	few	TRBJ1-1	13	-	TGTGCCAGCGGAAAGACAGTGAGGACTGAAGCTTTCTTT	CASGKTVRTEAFF
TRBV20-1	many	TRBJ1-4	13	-	TGCAGTGCCTTCTGGGGGGAAGGTGAAAAACTGTTTTTT	CSAFWGEGEKLFF
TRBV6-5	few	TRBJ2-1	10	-	TGTGCCAACACAGGGTATGAGCAGTTCTTC	CANTGYEQFF
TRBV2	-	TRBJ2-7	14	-	TGTGCCAGCAGCAAAGGGGCCTATACCTACGAGCAGTACTTC	CASSKGAYTYEQYF
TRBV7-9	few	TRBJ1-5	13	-	TGTGCCAGCAGCGAACAGGAAAGTCAGCCCCAGCATTTT	CASSEQESQPQHF